Listed below are T cell receptor beta chains from one sample, sequenced in a study of T cells after yellow fever vaccination. Using its own MiXCR run on the 5' RACE reads, TCRdb lists one record per CDR3 protein. The table includes roughly 240,000 distinct CDR3 sequences, around 6.7% detected once. The starting material was CD4+ T cells sorted from PBMCs, obtained on the day of the yellow fever booster vaccination. Receptors originate from a man aged 25 to 40 who received the YFV17D yellow fever vaccine. The CDR3 runs from the conserved cysteine through the conserved F or W. The D gene is left open where the match is weak. The size of a clone is reported for some rows only, either as once, few or many, or as a class for expanded clones.

. TRBJ1-2 TRBV12-3/TRBV12-4 . CASSLALGGYTF
many TRBJ2-1 TRBV27 TRBD2 CASSLFGTSGRYNEQFF
. TRBJ2-2 TRBV6-1 TRBD1 CASSRTQGAAGELFF
few TRBJ1-2 TRBV24-1 TRBD1 CATSDPSLTGGGYGYTF
many TRBJ2-6 TRBV29-1 . CSVGTLNSGANVLTF
. TRBJ1-2 TRBV29-1 . CSVAQRQNNRVNYGYTF
many TRBJ2-3 TRBV10-3 TRBD2 CAIRVSGGWVDTQYF
. TRBJ2-1 TRBV20-1 TRBD2 CSAKLAGENEQFF
. TRBJ2-5 TRBV7-8 TRBD1 CPSSTRDRGLETQYF
few TRBJ2-1 TRBV24-1 TRBD2 CAIAPGGGHNEQFF
many TRBJ2-5 TRBV5-1 TRBD1 CASRDGQGRQETQYF